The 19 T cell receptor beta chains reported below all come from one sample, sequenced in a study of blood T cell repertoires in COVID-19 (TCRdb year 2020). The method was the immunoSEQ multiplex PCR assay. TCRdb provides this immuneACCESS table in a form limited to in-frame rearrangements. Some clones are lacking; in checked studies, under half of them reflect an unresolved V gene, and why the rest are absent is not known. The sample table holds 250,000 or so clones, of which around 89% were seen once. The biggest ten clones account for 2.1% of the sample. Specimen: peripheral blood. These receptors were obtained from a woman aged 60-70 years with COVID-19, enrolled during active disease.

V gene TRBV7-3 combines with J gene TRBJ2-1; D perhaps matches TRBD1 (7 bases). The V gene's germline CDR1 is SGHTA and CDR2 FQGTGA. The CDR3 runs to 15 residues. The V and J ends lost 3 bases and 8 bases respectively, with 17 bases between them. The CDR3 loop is CASSLEAGGIDEQFF. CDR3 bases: TGTGCCAGCAGCTTGGAGGCAGGGGGGATAGATGAGCAGTTCTTC. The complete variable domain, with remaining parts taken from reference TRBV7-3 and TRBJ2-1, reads GAGVSQTPSNKVTEKGKYVELRCDPISGHTALYWYRQSLGQGPEFLIYFQGTGAADDSGLPNDRFFAVRPEGSVSTLKIQRTERGDSAVYLCASSLEAGGIDEQFFGPGTRLTVL.

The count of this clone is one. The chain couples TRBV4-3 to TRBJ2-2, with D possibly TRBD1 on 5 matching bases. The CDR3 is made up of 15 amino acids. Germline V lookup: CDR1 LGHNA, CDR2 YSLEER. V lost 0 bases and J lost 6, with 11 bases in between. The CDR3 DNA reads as TGCGCCAGCAGCCAAGATTGGTCCAGGGCCGGGGAGCTGTTTTTT. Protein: CASSQDWSRAGELFF.

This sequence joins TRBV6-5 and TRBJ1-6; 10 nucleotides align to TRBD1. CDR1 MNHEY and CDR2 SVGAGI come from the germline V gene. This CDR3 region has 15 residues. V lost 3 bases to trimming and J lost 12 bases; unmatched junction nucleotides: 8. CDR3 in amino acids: CASSYTGTGARPLHF. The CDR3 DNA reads TGTGCCAGCAGTTATACCGGGACAGGGGCCAGACCCCTCCACTTT.

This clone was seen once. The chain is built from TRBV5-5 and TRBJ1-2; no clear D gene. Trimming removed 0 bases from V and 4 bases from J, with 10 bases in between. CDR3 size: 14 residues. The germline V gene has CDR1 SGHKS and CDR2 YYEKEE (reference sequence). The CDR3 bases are TGTGCCAGCAGCTTGGAACTTATCGGCTATGGCTACACCTTC. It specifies CASSLELIGYGYTF.

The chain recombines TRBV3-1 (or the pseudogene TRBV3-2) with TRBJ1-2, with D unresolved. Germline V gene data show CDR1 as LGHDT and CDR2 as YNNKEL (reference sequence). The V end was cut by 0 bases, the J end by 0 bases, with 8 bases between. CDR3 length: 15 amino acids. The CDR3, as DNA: TGTGCCAGCAGCCAAGAGGAGCGAGCTAACTATGGCTACACCTTC. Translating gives CASSQEERANYGYTF.

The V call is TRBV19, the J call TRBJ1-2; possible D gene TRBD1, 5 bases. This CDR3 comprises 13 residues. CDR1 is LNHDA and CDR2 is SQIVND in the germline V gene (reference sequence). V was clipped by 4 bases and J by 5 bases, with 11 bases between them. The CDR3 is CASSNAQEYGYTF. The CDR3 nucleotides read TGTGCCAGTAGTAATGCACAGGAGTATGGCTACACCTTC.

The CDR3 region has the DNA TGTGCCAGCAGCTCCCCCAGGGACAGAAACACTGAAGCTTTCTTT. Amino acids: CASSSPRDRNTEAFF. This sequence joins TRBV7-2 and TRBJ1-1; 7 bases match TRBD1. CDR1 SGHTA and CDR2 FQGNSA come from the germline V gene. This CDR3 spans 15 amino acids. V was pared by 4 bases and J by 2 bases, with 7 bases of the junction left unmatched.

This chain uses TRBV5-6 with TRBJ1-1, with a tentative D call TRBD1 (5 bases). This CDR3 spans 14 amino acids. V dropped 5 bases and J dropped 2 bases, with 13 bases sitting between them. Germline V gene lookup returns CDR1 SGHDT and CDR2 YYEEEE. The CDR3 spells CASRWATANTEAFF. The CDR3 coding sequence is TGTGCCAGCAGATGGGCGACAGCAAACACTGAAGCTTTCTTT. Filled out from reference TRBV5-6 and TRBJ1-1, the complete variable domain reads DAGVTQSPTHLIKTRGQQVTLRCSPKSGHDTVSWYQQALGQGPQFIFQYYEEEERQRGNFPDRFSGHQFPNYSSELNVNALLLGDSALYLCASRWATANTEAFFGQGTRLTVV.

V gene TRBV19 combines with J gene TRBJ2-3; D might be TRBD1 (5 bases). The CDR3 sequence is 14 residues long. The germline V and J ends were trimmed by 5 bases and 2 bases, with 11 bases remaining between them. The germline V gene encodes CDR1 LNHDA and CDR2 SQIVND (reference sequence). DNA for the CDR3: TGTGCCAGTAGTTCGACAGCTTACACAGATACGCAGTATTTT. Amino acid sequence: CASSSTAYTDTQYF.

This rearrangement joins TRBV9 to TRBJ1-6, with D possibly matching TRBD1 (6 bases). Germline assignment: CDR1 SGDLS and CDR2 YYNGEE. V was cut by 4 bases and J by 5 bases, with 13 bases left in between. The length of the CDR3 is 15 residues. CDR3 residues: CASSSGQHNNSPLHF. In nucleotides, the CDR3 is TGTGCCAGCAGCTCCGGACAGCACAATAATTCACCCCTCCACTTT.

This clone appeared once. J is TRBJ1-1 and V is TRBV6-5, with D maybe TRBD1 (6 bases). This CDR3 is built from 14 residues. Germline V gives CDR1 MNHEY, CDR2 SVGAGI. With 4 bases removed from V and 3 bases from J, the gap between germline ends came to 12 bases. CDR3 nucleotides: TGTGCCAGCAGTTTGACAGGAGTGGACACTGAAGCTTTCTTT. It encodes CASSLTGVDTEAFF.

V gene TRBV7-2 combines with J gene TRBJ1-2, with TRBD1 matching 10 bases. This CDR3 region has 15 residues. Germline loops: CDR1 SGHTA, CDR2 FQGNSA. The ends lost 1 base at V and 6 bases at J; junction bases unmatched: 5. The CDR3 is CASSLGPTGGDGYTF. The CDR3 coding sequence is TGTGCCAGCAGCTTAGGCCCGACAGGGGGCGATGGCTACACCTTC.

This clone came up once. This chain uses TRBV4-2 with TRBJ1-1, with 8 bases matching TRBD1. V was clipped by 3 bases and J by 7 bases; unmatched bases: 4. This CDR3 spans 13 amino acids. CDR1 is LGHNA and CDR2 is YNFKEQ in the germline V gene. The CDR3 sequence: CASSQDRDREAFF. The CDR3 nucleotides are TGTGCCAGCAGCCAGGACAGGGACCGTGAAGCTTTCTTT.

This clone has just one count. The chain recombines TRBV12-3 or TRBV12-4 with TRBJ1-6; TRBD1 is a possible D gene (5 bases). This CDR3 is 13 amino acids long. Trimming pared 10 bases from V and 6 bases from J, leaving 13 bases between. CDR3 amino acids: CATSDSLNSPLHF. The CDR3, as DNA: TGTGCCACTAGTGACAGCCTTAATTCACCCCTCCACTTT.

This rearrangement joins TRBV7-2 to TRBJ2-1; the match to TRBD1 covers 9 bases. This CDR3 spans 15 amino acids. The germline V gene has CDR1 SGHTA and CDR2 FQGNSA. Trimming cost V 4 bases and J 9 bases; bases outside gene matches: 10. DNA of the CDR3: TGTGCCAGCAGCTCAACCGGGACAGGGATTGGTGAGCAGTTCTTC. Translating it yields CASSSTGTGIGEQFF.

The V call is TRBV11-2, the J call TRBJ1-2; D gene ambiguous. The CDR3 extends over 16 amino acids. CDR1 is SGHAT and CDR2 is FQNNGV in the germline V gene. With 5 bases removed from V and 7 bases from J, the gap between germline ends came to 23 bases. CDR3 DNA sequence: TGTGCCAGCAGCCCCATTAGGAGGGAGGGAGCAAGTGGCTACACCTTC. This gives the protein CASSPIRREGASGYTF.

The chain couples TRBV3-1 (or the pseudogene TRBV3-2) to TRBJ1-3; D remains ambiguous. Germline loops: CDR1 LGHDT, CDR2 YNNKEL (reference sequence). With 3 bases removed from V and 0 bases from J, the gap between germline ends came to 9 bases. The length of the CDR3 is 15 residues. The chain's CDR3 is CASSQVQISGNTIYF. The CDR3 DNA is TGTGCCAGCAGCCAGGTACAGATCTCTGGAAACACCATATATTTT.

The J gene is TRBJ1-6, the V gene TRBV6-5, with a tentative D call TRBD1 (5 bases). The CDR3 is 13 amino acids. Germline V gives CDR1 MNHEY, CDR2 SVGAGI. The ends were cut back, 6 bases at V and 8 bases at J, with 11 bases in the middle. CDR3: CASRRTSDSPLHF. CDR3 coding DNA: TGTGCCAGCAGAAGGACATCTGATTCACCCCTCCACTTT.

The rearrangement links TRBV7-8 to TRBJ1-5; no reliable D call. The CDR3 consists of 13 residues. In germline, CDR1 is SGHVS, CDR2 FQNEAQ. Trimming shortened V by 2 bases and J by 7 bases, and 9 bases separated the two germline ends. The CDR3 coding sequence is TGTGCCAGCAGCTTAAGGTTTAGCCAGCCCCAGCATTTT. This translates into CASSLRFSQPQHF.